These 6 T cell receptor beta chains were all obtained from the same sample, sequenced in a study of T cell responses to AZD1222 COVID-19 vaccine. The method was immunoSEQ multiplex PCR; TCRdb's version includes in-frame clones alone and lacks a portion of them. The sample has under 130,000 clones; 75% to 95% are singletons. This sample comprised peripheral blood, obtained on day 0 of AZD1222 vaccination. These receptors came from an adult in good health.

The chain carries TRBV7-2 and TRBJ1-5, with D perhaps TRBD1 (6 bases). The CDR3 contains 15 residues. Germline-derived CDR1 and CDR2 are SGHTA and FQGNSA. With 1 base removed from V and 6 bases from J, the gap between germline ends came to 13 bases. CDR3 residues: CASSLEQGQGQPQHF. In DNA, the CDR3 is TGTGCCAGCAGCTTAGAACAGGGCCAAGGTCAGCCCCAGCATTTT.

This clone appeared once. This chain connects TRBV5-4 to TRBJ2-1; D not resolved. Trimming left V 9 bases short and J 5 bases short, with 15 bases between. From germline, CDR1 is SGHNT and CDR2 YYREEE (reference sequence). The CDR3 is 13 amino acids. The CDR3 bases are TGTGCCACCGGAAGAGAAGAAAACAATGAGCAGTTCTTC. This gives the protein CATGREENNEQFF. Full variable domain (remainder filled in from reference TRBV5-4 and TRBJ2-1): ETGVTQSPTHLIKTRGQQVTLRCSSQSGHNTVSWYQQALGQGPQFIFQYYREEENGRGNFPPRFSGLQFPNYSSELNVNALELDDSALYLCATGREENNEQFFGPGTRLTVL.

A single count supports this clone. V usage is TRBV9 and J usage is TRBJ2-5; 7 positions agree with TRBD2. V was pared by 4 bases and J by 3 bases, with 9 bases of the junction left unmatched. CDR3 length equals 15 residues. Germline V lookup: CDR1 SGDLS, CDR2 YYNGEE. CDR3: CASSRLLGRKETQYF. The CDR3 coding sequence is TGTGCCAGCAGCCGACTACTCGGGAGGAAAGAGACCCAGTACTTC.

The DNA for the CDR3 is TGTGCCAGCAGCTTGAGGCACTCCTACAATGAGCAGTTCTTC. It translates to CASSLRHSYNEQFF. The rearrangement uses TRBV7-2 and TRBJ2-1; D gene uncertain. Germline V CDR1 and CDR2: SGHTA, FQGNSA. V shed 3 bases and J shed 0 bases, with 6 bases lying between them. The length of the CDR3 is 14 residues.

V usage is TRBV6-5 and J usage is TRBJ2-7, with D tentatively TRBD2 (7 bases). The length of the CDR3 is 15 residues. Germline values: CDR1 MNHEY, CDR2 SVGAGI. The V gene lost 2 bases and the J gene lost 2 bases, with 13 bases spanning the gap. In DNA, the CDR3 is TGTGCCAGCAGTTACGGGGGAGGGGGGACCTACGAGCAGTACTTC. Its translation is CASSYGGGGTYEQYF.

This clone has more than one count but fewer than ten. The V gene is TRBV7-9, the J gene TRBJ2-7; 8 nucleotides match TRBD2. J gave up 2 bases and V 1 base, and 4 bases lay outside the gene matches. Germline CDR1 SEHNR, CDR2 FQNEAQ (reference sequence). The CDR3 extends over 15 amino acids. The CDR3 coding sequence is TGTGCCAGCAGCTTAGGGCGAGCGGGAGCCTACGAGCAGTACTTC. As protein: CASSLGRAGAYEQYF.